Described below is a single TCR beta chain sequence and its context. Looked up from germline, CDR1 is SGHDN and CDR2 is FVKESK. The V gene end was trimmed by 0 bases and the J gene end by 4 bases; junction bases not matched to a gene: 2. CDR3 size: 14 residues. TCRdb's copy holds only in-frame clones and misses some; the assay was immunoSEQ multiplex PCR. The sample lists under 70,000 clones, roughly 91% occurring once. This sample stems from a study of T cell changes during pregnancy in multiple sclerosis. This material consisted of CD4+ T cells from peripheral blood mononuclear cells, taken after pregnancy. The sequence was collected from a female donor with multiple sclerosis, enrolled in a pregnancy study. The chain couples TRBV14 to TRBJ1-1; 7 positions agree with TRBD1. CDR3 DNA sequence: TGTGCCAGCAGCCAAGACAGGGGGGTCACTGAAGCTTTCTTT. Protein: CASSQDRGVTEAFF.